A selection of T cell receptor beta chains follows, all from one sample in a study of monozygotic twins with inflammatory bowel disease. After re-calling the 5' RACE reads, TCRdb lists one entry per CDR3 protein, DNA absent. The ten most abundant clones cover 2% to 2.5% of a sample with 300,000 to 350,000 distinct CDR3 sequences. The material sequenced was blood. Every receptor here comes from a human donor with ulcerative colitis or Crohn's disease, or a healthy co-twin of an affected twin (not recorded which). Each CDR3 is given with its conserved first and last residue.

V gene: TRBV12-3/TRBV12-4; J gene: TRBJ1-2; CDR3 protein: CASSFSGAYYTF
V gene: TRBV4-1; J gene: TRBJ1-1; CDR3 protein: CASSHQLWELNTEAFF
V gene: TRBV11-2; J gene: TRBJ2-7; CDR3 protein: CASSLVGNKYEQYF
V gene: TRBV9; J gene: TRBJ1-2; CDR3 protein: CASSVVGQGANGYTF
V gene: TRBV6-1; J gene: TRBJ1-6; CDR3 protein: CASSERGESSPLHF
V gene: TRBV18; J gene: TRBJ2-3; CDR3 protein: CASSPGGVRGDTQYF
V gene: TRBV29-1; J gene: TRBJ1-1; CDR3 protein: CSVTKMNTEAFF
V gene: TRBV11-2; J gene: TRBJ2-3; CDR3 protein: CASSYRALPTDTQYF
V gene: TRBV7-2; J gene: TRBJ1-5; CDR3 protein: CASSTQGASRQPQHF
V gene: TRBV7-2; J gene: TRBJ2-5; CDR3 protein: CASSLAGTSRETQYF
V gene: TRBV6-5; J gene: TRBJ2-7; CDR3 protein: CASSYGGTASDEQYF
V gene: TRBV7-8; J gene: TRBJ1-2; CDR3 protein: CASSQEVDSTCTF
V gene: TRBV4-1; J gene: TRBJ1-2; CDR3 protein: CASSQEVRLGNYGYTF
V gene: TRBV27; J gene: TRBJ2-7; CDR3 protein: CASSPTLQGYEQYF
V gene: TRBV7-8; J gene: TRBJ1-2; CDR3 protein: CASSPGTAVDGYTF
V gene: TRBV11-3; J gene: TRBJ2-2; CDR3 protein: CASSLGIFGNTGELFF
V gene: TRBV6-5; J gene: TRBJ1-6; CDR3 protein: CASIRETAGGNSPLHF
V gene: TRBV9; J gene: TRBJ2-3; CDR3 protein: CASSVTWSDTQYF
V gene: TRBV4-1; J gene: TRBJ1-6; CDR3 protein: CASSQSRDSPLHF
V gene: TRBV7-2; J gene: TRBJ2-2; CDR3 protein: CASSWTIPGKLFF
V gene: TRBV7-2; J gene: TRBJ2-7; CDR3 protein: CASSPGTVIIEQYF
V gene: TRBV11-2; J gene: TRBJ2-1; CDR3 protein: CASSPGRREGYNEQFF
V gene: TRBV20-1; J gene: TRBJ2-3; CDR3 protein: CSASRTSGGTDTQYF
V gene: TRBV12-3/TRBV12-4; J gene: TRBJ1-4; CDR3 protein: CASSLSVGRVGGATNEKLFF
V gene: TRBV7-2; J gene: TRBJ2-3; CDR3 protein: CASSIRDRYTDTQYF
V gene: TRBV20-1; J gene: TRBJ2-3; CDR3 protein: CSAARWAPDTQYF
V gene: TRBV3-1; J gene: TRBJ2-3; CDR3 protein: CASSQGDFRTDTQYF
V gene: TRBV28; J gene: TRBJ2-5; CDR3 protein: CASSNAGGWTQYF
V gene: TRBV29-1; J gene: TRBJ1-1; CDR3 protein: CSVEVQGEAFF
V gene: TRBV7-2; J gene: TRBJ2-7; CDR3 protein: CASSLGASGGTYEQYF
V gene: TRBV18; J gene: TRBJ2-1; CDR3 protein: CASSPAGGRYEQFF
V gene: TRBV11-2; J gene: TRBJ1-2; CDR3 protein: CASSPQATLGGYTF
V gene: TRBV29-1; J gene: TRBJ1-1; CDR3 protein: CSVGHTPKLDTEAFF
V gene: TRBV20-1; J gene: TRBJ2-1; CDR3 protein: CSARPFVSSYNEQFF
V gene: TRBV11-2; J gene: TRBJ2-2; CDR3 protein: CASSSLGLLTGELFF
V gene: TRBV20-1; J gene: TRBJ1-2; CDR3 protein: CSAPTLTSAGGYNYGYTF
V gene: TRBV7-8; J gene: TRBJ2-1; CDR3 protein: CASSPGLAGDSEQFF
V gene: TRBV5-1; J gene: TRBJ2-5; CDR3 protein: CASSLMASNSVETQYF
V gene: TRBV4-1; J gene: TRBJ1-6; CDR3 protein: CASSRGQGAYSPLHF
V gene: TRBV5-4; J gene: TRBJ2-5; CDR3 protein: CASSLDLAGVEETQYF
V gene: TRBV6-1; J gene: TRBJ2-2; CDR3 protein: CASSEPEVWGELFF
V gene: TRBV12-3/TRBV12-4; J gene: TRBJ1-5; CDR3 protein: CASSLGQGQGDSNQPQHF
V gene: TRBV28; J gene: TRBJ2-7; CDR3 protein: CASSLNLGQGPSYEQYF
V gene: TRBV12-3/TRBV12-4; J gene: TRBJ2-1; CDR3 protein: CASSLAGGPGNEQFF
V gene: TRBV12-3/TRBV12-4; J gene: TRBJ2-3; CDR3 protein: CASMLGTSTDTQYF
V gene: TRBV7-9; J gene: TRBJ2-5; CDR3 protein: CASSPRTGQGVQTQYF
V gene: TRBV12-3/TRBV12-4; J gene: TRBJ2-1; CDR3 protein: CASSYTSDYNEQFF
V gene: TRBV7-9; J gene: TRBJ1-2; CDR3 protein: CASSLGRTGPSNYGYTF
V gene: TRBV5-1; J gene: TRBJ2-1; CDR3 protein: CASRSGTGSYNEQFF